These 28 T cell receptor beta chains share one sample of origin, sequenced in a study of blood T cells in healthy people across ages. Alongside a J-beta primer mix, a sample-barcoded 5' primer served in a second PCR lasting about 7 to 11 cycles. MiXCR, run by TCRdb on the 5' RACE reads, gives a single entry per CDR3 protein. This table has approximately 2,000,000 distinct CDR3 sequences, about two fifths appearing once. Input material: blood. These TCRs come from a human donor in good health.

This chain uses TRBV2 with TRBJ1-2; TRBD1 agrees at 9 bases. The CDR3 consists of 15 residues. The germline gives CDR1 SNHLY, CDR2 FYNNEI. The V segment lost 1 base and the J segment 8 bases; nucleotides outside the gene matches: 8. The DNA of the CDR3 is TGTGCCAGCAGTGAAGTCGCTCGGACAGGGGAGGGCTACACCTTC. Translation: CASSEVARTGEGYTF.

This clonotype was counted a few times. V usage is TRBV29-1 and J usage is TRBJ2-1, with a possible D match to TRBD2 (6 bases). The germline CDR1 and CDR2 sequences are SQVTM and ANQGSEA. V was cut by 7 bases and J by 5 bases, with 15 bases left in between. This CDR3 contains 13 residues. DNA for the CDR3: TGCAGCGCCGGACTACAAAATAACAATGAGCAGTTCTTC. This gives the protein CSAGLQNNNEQFF.

The chain joins TRBV7-6 to TRBJ2-3, with a possible D match to TRBD2 (5 bases). Deletions cut 1 base from V and 5 bases from J, with 13 bases between. The germline gives CDR1 SGHVS, CDR2 FNYEAQ. The length of the CDR3 is 15 residues. The CDR3: CASSLEPTGIDTQYF. The CDR3 nucleotides read TGTGCCAGCAGCTTAGAGCCGACCGGGATAGATACGCAGTATTTT.

The chain recombines TRBV6-5 with TRBJ2-7; a weak D match, TRBD1 (6 bases). Per germline, CDR1 MNHEY and CDR2 SVGAGI. There are 16 residues in the CDR3. Trimming pared 4 bases from V and 2 bases from J, leaving 18 bases between. CDR3: CASSSVGAASTYEQYF. CDR3 coding DNA: TGTGCCAGCAGTTCCGTGGGGGCAGCCTCTACCTACGAGCAGTACTTC.

This clonotype has just a few counts. V gene TRBV6-2 or TRBV6-3 combines with J gene TRBJ2-1, with TRBD1 matching over 7 bases. The CDR3 loop spans 16 amino acids. Germline-derived CDR1 and CDR2 are MNHEY and SVGEGT. Trimming cost V 4 bases and J 0 bases; bases outside gene matches: 6. The CDR3 loop is CASSSIQGSSYNEQFF. CDR3 sequence (DNA): TGTGCCAGCAGTTCAATACAGGGGAGCTCCTACAATGAGCAGTTCTTC.

This chain connects TRBV4-1 to TRBJ1-2; unclear D gene. The germline V gene encodes CDR1 MGHRA and CDR2 YSYEKL. The CDR3 is 16 residues long. Trimming stripped 0 bases from V and 0 bases from J, with 11 bases between. The DNA for the CDR3 is TGCGCCAGCAGCCAAGATATGTCAGGATCTAACTATGGCTACACCTTC. Translation: CASSQDMSGSNYGYTF.

This clonotype came up once. V and J are TRBV7-2 and TRBJ2-1, with no clear D. Germline CDR1 reads SGHTA; CDR2 reads FQGNSA. V was trimmed by 1 base and J by 8 bases, leaving 12 bases between them. The CDR3 loop spans 14 amino acids. The CDR3 DNA reads TGTGCCAGCAGCTTAGTGGGTAGTTTCGATGAGCAGTTCTTC. Protein: CASSLVGSFDEQFF.

The chain uses TRBV6-2 or TRBV6-3 and TRBJ1-5; TRBD1 might be the D (5 bases). The V gene lost 6 bases and the J gene lost 6 bases, with 12 bases spanning the gap. CDR3 length: 13 residues. Germline V gene data show CDR1 as MNHEY and CDR2 as SVGEGT. The CDR3 reads CASRVVGGQPQHF. DNA for the CDR3: TGTGCCAGCAGGGTCGTCGGGGGTCAGCCCCAGCATTTT.

The chain combines TRBV6-1 with TRBJ2-5; tentatively, D is TRBD2 (5 bases). V was pared by 4 bases and J by 7 bases, with 13 bases between. This CDR3 region has 13 residues. Germline CDR1 MNHNS, CDR2 SASEGT. CDR3 amino acids: CASSGGSVGTQYF. As DNA, the CDR3 is TGTGCCAGCAGTGGAGGGAGTGTTGGGACCCAGTACTTC.

The genes are TRBV7-8 and TRBJ2-3; 8 bases line up with TRBD2. The CDR3 loop spans 15 amino acids. CDR1 and CDR2 from the germline V gene are SGHVS and FQNEAQ. V shed 4 bases, J shed 6 bases, and the junction held 9 bases outside the gene matches. This CDR3 is CASSSGRAGVDTQYF. The CDR3 DNA reads TGTGCCAGCAGCTCCGGGAGAGCGGGGGTGGATACGCAGTATTTT.

The rearrangement joins TRBV28 to TRBJ2-7, with 9 bases fitting TRBD1. The length of the CDR3 is 15 residues. With V trimmed by 3 bases and J by 2 bases, 5 bases remained unmatched. CDR1 is MDHEN, CDR2 SYDVKM, per germline. In DNA, the CDR3 is TGTGCCAGCAGTTTCATACAGGGGGCTGCCTACGAGCAGTACTTC. It specifies CASSFIQGAAYEQYF.

The chain carries TRBV20-1 and TRBJ2-1; D call uncertain. CDR1 and CDR2 (germline): DFQATT, SNEGSKA (reference sequence). Deletions cut 1 base from V and 0 bases from J, with 13 bases between. The CDR3 has 16 amino acids. The CDR3 is CSARVRTASSYNEQFF. The CDR3 coding sequence is TGCAGTGCTAGAGTCCGGACGGCAAGCTCCTACAATGAGCAGTTCTTC.

This chain joins TRBV19 and TRBJ1-2; D is possibly TRBD1 (5 bases). Per the germline V gene, CDR1 is LNHDA and CDR2 is SQIVND (reference sequence). The V and J ends lost 4 bases and 1 base respectively, with 10 bases between them. The CDR3 is 14 residues long. This chain's CDR3 is CASSRGTLNYGYTF. The CDR3 nucleotides are TGTGCCAGTAGTAGGGGGACCCTTAACTATGGCTACACCTTC.

A remark on this clonotype: One junction end does not reproduce the germline sequence, and a read error may be involved. V usage is TRBV7-3 and J usage is TRBJ2-7; TRBD1 is a possible D gene (5 bases). The tail of the sequence fits TRBJ2-5 better, so the J call may be wrong. The CDR3 sequence is 13 residues long. Germline-derived CDR1 and CDR2 are SGHTA and FQGTGA. CDR3 nucleotide sequence: TGTACCAGCAGCTTAACGACAGCTGGGACCCAGTACTTC. The encoded protein is CTSSLTTAGTQYF.

Only one count was recorded for this clonotype. The chain joins TRBV7-2 to TRBJ2-7, with 10 bases identical to TRBD2. V shed 5 bases and J 3 bases; nucleotides not matched to a gene: 7. Germline CDR1 SGHTA, CDR2 FQGNSA. The CDR3 is 15 residues long. CDR3 sequence (DNA): TGTGCCAGCAGCGAAAGTAGCGGGGGGTACTACGAGCAGTACTTC. It is translated as CASSESSGGYYEQYF. Together with reference TRBV7-2 and TRBJ2-7, the CDR3 gives the full variable domain: GAGVSQSPSNKVTEKGKDVELRCDPISGHTALYWYRQSLGQGLEFLIYFQGNSAPDKSGLPSDRFSAERTGGSVSTLTIQRTQQEDSAVYLCASSESSGGYYEQYFGPGTRLTVT.

This rearrangement joins TRBV13 to TRBJ2-1, with 8 nucleotides matching TRBD2. Germline V gene data show CDR1 as PRHDT and CDR2 as FYEKMQ (reference sequence). V dropped 2 bases and J dropped 9; count of bases not matched to a gene: 15. CDR3 length: 17 amino acids. The CDR3 nucleotides are TGTGCCAGCAGCTTAACGGGGGGCGGGGGGATTTATAGTGAGCAGTTCTTC. This sequence encodes CASSLTGGGGIYSEQFF.

The chain combines TRBV5-6 with TRBJ1-1, with D perhaps matching TRBD1 (6 bases). The CDR3 runs 17 residues. Germline V gives CDR1 SGHDT, CDR2 YYEEEE. Trimming pared 3 bases from V and 0 bases from J, leaving 18 bases between. The CDR3 DNA sequence: TGTGCCAGCAGCTCCAGAGTCGGGACACTTATGAACACTGAAGCTTTCTTT. This codes for CASSSRVGTLMNTEAFF.

DNA of the CDR3: TGTGCTAGTAGCGACAGTCCGTGGGGCAATGAGCAGTTCTTC. It yields the protein CASSDSPWGNEQFF. This chain joins TRBV12-5 and TRBJ2-1; a possible D gene is TRBD1 (5 bases). This CDR3 region has 14 residues. Deletions cut 8 bases from V and 6 bases from J, with 17 bases between. Germline V gives CDR1 LGHNT, CDR2 FRNRAP.

This chain links TRBV5-1 with TRBJ1-4; 7 bases map to TRBD1. The CDR3 length is 15 residues. CDR1 is SGHRS, CDR2 YFSETQ, per germline. Trimming removed 7 bases from V and 0 bases from J; junction bases left unmatched: 6. For the CDR3, the DNA is TGCGCCAGCCGGGGACAGAGCTCAACTAATGAAAAACTGTTTTTT. This codes for CASRGQSSTNEKLFF. Full variable domain (missing parts from reference TRBV5-1 and TRBJ1-4): KAGVTQTPRYLIKTRGQQVTLSCSPISGHRSVSWYQQTPGQGLQFLFEYFSETQRNKGNFPGRFSGRQFSNSRSEMNVSTLELGDSALYLCASRGQSSTNEKLFFGSGTQLSVL.

The CDR3 is CASSFITTYEQYF. The CDR3 DNA sequence: TGTGCCAGCAGCTTTATCACCACCTACGAGCAGTACTTC. The chain has TRBV5-6 and TRBJ2-7; D is undetermined. Germline CDR1 is SGHDT and CDR2 is YYEEEE. CDR3 length: 13 residues. The germline V and J ends were trimmed by 2 bases and 2 bases, with 8 bases remaining between them.

The chain combines TRBV6-2 or TRBV6-3 with TRBJ2-2; D perhaps matches TRBD1 (5 bases). CDR1 and CDR2 (germline): MNHEY, SVGEGT. V was pared by 4 bases and J by 2 bases, with 17 bases between. The CDR3 totals 17 residues. The CDR3 nucleotides read TGTGCCAGCAGTTCCCCCTATCGACAGTCTAACACCGGGGAGCTGTTTTTT. This encodes CASSSPYRQSNTGELFF.

This sequence joins TRBV20-1 and TRBJ2-7; 8 bases line up with TRBD2. Germline V gene lookup returns CDR1 DFQATT and CDR2 SNEGSKA (reference sequence). The CDR3 sequence is 15 residues long. After removal of 0 bases from V and 3 bases from J, the junction contained 7 bases not matched to a gene. This CDR3 is CSARDGLAGDYEQYF. The CDR3 DNA reads TGCAGTGCTAGAGATGGGCTAGCGGGTGACTACGAGCAGTACTTC.

The V and J genes are TRBV11-2 and TRBJ2-7; weak D call: TRBD2 (6 bases). V lost 4 bases to trimming and J lost 0 bases, with 19 bases between them. This CDR3 has 17 amino acids. From germline, CDR1 is SGHAT and CDR2 FQNNGV. The CDR3 loop is CASSSGRFRGNSYEQYF. The CDR3 nucleotides read TGTGCCAGCAGCTCAGGTCGATTTCGGGGGAACTCCTACGAGCAGTACTTC.

This chain connects TRBV28 to TRBJ2-1; 7 positions agree with TRBD2. The germline V gene encodes CDR1 MDHEN and CDR2 SYDVKM. After removal of 6 bases from V and 5 bases from J, the junction contained 10 bases not matched to a gene. The CDR3 totals 15 residues. The CDR3 spells CASSNGLVEDNEQFF. The CDR3 DNA reads as TGTGCCAGCAGCAATGGACTAGTGGAGGACAATGAGCAGTTCTTC.

Only a few counts were recorded for this clonotype. The chain carries TRBV19 and TRBJ2-7; TRBD2 matches 7 bases. Germline CDR1 and CDR2: LNHDA and SQIVND (reference sequence). The CDR3 contains 15 residues. V gave up 5 bases and J gave up 3 bases; unmatched junction bases: 10. As DNA, the CDR3 is TGTGCCAGTAGTCCAACGGAGCGGGGCAGCTACGAGCAGTACTTC. It specifies CASSPTERGSYEQYF.

The chain combines TRBV7-2 with TRBJ2-3; D gene unclear. The germline V and J ends were trimmed by 4 bases and 6 bases, with 8 bases remaining between them. There are 12 residues in the CDR3. CDR1 is SGHTA and CDR2 is FQGNSA in the germline V gene. CDR3 coding DNA: TGTGCCAGCAGCTCCTTCAAGGATACGCAGTATTTT. It encodes CASSSFKDTQYF.

The CDR3 nucleotides read TGCAGTGCTCGGCCCCCTTTACTCCAAGAGACCCAGTACTTC. Its protein product is CSARPPLLQETQYF. J is TRBJ2-5 and V is TRBV20-1; no reliable D call. The V and J ends lost 5 bases and 1 base respectively, with 14 bases between them. CDR1 and CDR2 (germline): DFQATT, SNEGSKA (reference sequence). The CDR3 loop spans 14 amino acids.

A few counts support this clonotype. The J gene is TRBJ1-2, the V gene TRBV20-1; unclear D gene. This CDR3 is built from 13 residues. V was shortened by 6 bases and J by 7 bases, with 18 bases between the two germline ends. Germline V gene lookup returns CDR1 DFQATT and CDR2 SNEGSKA (reference sequence). The CDR3 region is CSALSPGASGYTF. The CDR3 DNA follows: TGCAGTGCCCTTTCTCCAGGCGCGAGTGGCTACACCTTC.